Presented here are 20 T cell receptor beta chains from one specimen sequenced in a study of cytomegalovirus exposure and HLA in healthy donors. PCR employed 60 Vbeta and 13 Jbeta primers. TCRdb keeps only in-frame clones here, not all; method: immunoSEQ multiplex PCR. The data show some 160,000 clones, roughly 85% seen once. The sample comprised PBMCs. These receptors originate from a male donor in good health and CMV-seropositive.

The chain is built from TRBV30 and TRBJ2-1; a weak D match, TRBD2 (7 bases). The germline V gene has CDR1 GTSNPN and CDR2 SVGIG (reference sequence). V dropped 5 bases and J dropped 7 bases, with 18 bases sitting between them. CDR3 length: 14 amino acids. The CDR3 bases are TGTGCCTGGGGAGACCTCAGGGGAGGGAATGAGCAGTTCTTC. Translated: CAWGDLRGGNEQFF.

This sequence joins TRBV19 and TRBJ1-1; a weak D match, TRBD1 (5 bases). This CDR3 has 13 residues. Germline assignment: CDR1 LNHDA and CDR2 SQIVND (reference sequence). V was cut by 3 bases and J by 5 bases, with 10 bases left in between. CDR3 sequence (DNA): TGTGCCAGTAGTATCTGGGGGAGGACTGAAGCTTTCTTT. This sequence encodes CASSIWGRTEAFF.

The genes are TRBV5-4 and TRBJ1-2, with TRBD1 matching over 7 bases. This CDR3 has 13 residues. J was trimmed by 12 bases and V by 5 bases; bases with no gene match: 13. CDR1 SGHNT and CDR2 YYREEE come from the germline V gene (reference sequence). In nucleotides, the CDR3 is TGTGCCAGCAGGACACAGGGGCCAGCAGGTGACACCTTC. Its protein is CASRTQGPAGDTF.

V gene TRBV7-2 combines with J gene TRBJ1-2; no reliable D call. V lost 5 bases to trimming and J lost 1 base, with 14 bases between them. Germline-derived CDR1 and CDR2 are SGHTA and FQGNSA. CDR3 length equals 15 residues. Here the CDR3 reads CASSPTSQSNYGYTF. For the CDR3, the DNA is TGTGCCAGCAGCCCGACGTCACAGAGTAACTATGGCTACACCTTC.

V is TRBV6-1 and J is TRBJ1-2, with unresolved D. The CDR3 is made up of 12 amino acids. Trimming removed 7 bases at V and 4 bases at J, with 10 bases between. The germline V gene has CDR1 MNHNS and CDR2 SASEGT. The chain's CDR3 is CASIFGGYGYTF. The DNA of the CDR3 is TGTGCCAGCATCTTCGGCGGCTATGGCTACACCTTC.

The chain recombines TRBV28 with TRBJ1-1; no definite D call. The germline CDR1 and CDR2 sequences are MDHEN and SYDVKM. The CDR3 is made up of 12 amino acids. Trimming cost V 6 bases and J 0 bases, with 5 bases left between them. The CDR3 sequence is CASSPLNTEAFF. The CDR3 region has the DNA TGTGCCAGCAGCCCCTTGAACACTGAAGCTTTCTTT.

DNA of the CDR3: TGTGCCAGCAGCCTCGGACGGCAGAGGGACACTGAAGCTTTCTTT. Residues: CASSLGRQRDTEAFF. The chain recombines TRBV11-3 with TRBJ1-1; D call uncertain. Germline assignment: CDR1 SGHNT and CDR2 YENEEA. This CDR3 is 15 amino acids long. V gave up 5 bases and J gave up 3 bases, with 16 bases separating them.

The rearrangement uses TRBV9 and TRBJ2-1, with D perhaps matching TRBD1 (5 bases). V lost 0 bases, J lost 7 bases, and 20 bases lay in between. The CDR3 length is 17 residues. CDR1 and CDR2 (germline): SGDLS, YYNGEE. The CDR3, as DNA: TGTGCCAGCAGCGTAGTAGGACGAAATAGTAGGGGAAATGAGCAGTTCTTC. It encodes CASSVVGRNSRGNEQFF. The full variable domain, in which reference TRBV9 and TRBJ2-1 provide the parts outside the CDR3, is DSGVTQTPKHLITATGQRVTLRCSPRSGDLSVYWYQQSLDQGLQFLIQYYNGEERAKGNILERFSAQQFPDLHSELNLSSLELGDSALYFCASSVVGRNSRGNEQFFGPGTRLTVL.

The rearrangement joins TRBV28 to TRBJ1-4, with a weak D call TRBD1 (5 bases). The CDR3 is 17 amino acids. Germline CDR1 is MDHEN and CDR2 is SYDVKM. V was shortened by 2 bases and J by 0 bases, with 13 bases between the two germline ends. The DNA of the CDR3 is TGTGCCAGCAGTTTAGTTCAGGGAAGTTCAACTAATGAAAAACTGTTTTTT. Its protein is CASSLVQGSSTNEKLFF.

The rearrangement links TRBV2 to TRBJ1-4; no clear D. V was shortened by 4 bases and J by 8 bases, with 14 bases between the two germline ends. The CDR3 sequence is 14 residues long. Germline CDR1 SNHLY, CDR2 FYNNEI. This CDR3 reads CASSVDSSREKLFF. CDR3 nucleotide sequence: TGTGCCAGCAGTGTAGACTCCTCACGGGAAAAACTGTTTTTT.

The chain uses TRBV10-2 and TRBJ1-3; D is ambiguous. The CDR3 length is 15 residues. Per germline, CDR1 WSHSY and CDR2 SAAADI. Trimming took off 10 bases at V and 0 bases at J, with 16 bases between the two ends. In DNA, the CDR3 is TGCGCCATTCTCCATCCGCGGGGCTCTGGAAACACCATATATTTT. This sequence encodes CAILHPRGSGNTIYF.

The rearrangement uses TRBV27 and TRBJ2-7, with TRBD2 matching over 14 bases. The CDR3 totals 16 residues. V trimming: 2 bases; J trimming: 5 bases; junction bases outside the gene matches: 5. Germline assignment: CDR1 MNHEY and CDR2 SMNVEV (reference sequence). This chain's CDR3 is CASSLMTSGRANEQYF. CDR3 sequence (DNA): TGTGCCAGCAGTTTAATGACTAGCGGGAGGGCCAACGAGCAGTACTTC.

The rearrangement joins TRBV19 to TRBJ1-1; D not resolved. Germline V CDR1 and CDR2: LNHDA, SQIVND (reference sequence). Trimming removed 6 bases from V and 0 bases from J, with 8 bases in between. This CDR3 comprises 13 residues. CDR3 bases: TGTGCCAGTAGCGTGCGGATGAACACTGAAGCTTTCTTT. Translation: CASSVRMNTEAFF.

This clone was observed once. The chain links TRBV6-4 to TRBJ1-2; 8 nucleotides line up with TRBD1. Germline loops: CDR1 MRHNA, CDR2 SNTAGT. The V segment lost 4 bases and the J segment 5 bases; nucleotides outside the gene matches: 3. The CDR3 consists of 13 residues. CDR3 bases: TGTGCCAGCAGTGCCGACAGGGGATATGGCTACACCTTC. Its protein is CASSADRGYGYTF.

The table lists this clone with a count of one. As DNA, the CDR3 is TGTGCCAGCAGCATTCCGCTGCCAGGGGTGAGAGAATACTTC. Amino acid sequence: CASSIPLPGVREYF. This chain links TRBV11-2 with TRBJ2-7, with a tentative D call TRBD1 (6 bases). The CDR3 extends over 14 amino acids. Looked up from germline, CDR1 is SGHAT and CDR2 is FQNNGV. V lost 5 bases, J lost 13 bases, and 24 bases lay in between. The complete variable domain, with remaining parts taken from reference TRBV11-2 and TRBJ2-7, reads EAGVAQSPRYKIIEKRQSVAFWCNPISGHATLYWYQQILGQGPKLLIQFQNNGVVDDSQLPKDRFSAERLKGVDSTLKIQPAKLEDSAVYLCASSIPLPGVREYFGPGTRLTVT.

V usage is TRBV19 and J usage is TRBJ1-1; 9 nucleotides agree with TRBD1. CDR3 size: 16 residues. Losses at the gene ends were 3 bases for V and 4 bases for J; bases not matched to a gene: 9. Germline CDR1 LNHDA, CDR2 SQIVND (reference sequence). In DNA, the CDR3 is TGTGCCAGTAGTATCTTGACAGGGGGACTGAGCACTGAAGCTTTCTTT. This gives the protein CASSILTGGLSTEAFF.

This chain links TRBV5-1 with TRBJ2-3; D is unresolved. The length of the CDR3 is 16 residues. The ends were cut back, 9 bases at V and 7 bases at J, with 27 bases in the middle. Germline values: CDR1 SGHRS, CDR2 YFSETQ. CDR3 in amino acids: CATPLEPGKGLNTQYF. As DNA, the CDR3 is TGCGCCACCCCGCTGGAACCGGGTAAAGGTTTAAATACGCAGTATTTT.

This clone was observed a handful of times. The V and J genes are TRBV27 and TRBJ2-5; 8 bases align to TRBD2. This CDR3 region has 15 residues. Germline CDR1 MNHEY, CDR2 SMNVEV (reference sequence). V was clipped by 3 bases and J by 5 bases; unmatched bases: 8. CDR3 DNA sequence: TGTGCCAGCAGTTTGTACGGGAGGGCTGCCGAGACCCAGTACTTC. Translation: CASSLYGRAAETQYF.

The chain carries TRBV7-2 and TRBJ2-1; 7 bases are shared with TRBD2. The germline V gene has CDR1 SGHTA and CDR2 FQGNSA. The CDR3 extends over 14 amino acids. Losses at the gene ends were 5 bases for V and 6 bases for J; bases not matched to a gene: 7. CDR3 sequence reads: CASSDSGGPNEQFF. For the CDR3, the DNA is TGTGCCAGCAGCGACTCGGGGGGACCCAATGAGCAGTTCTTC. Full variable domain (remainder filled in from reference TRBV7-2 and TRBJ2-1): GAGVSQSPSNKVTEKGKDVELRCDPISGHTALYWYRQSLGQGLEFLIYFQGNSAPDKSGLPSDRFSAERTGGSVSTLTIQRTQQEDSAVYLCASSDSGGPNEQFFGPGTRLTVL.

The genes are TRBV27 and TRBJ2-2, with 9 nucleotides matching TRBD2. There are 17 residues in the CDR3. CDR1 is MNHEY and CDR2 is SMNVEV in the germline V gene (reference sequence). V shed 6 bases and J 7 bases; nucleotides not matched to a gene: 15. CDR3 sequence: CASRNRASGATGGELFF. DNA of the CDR3: TGTGCCAGCAGAAATCGGGCTAGCGGGGCTACAGGCGGGGAGCTGTTTTTT.